This TCR beta chain came from a study of blood T cell repertoires in COVID-19. Study-wide background: The samples span acute and convalescent COVID-19 from the United States, Italy and Spain. In each case, the material was cDNA or gDNA derived from T cells, B-cell-depleted T cells, or PBMCs.

In the authors' methods: Amplification of reference gene primers provided the estimated nucleated cell counts. The repertoire was sequenced with immunoSEQ multiplex PCR; TCRdb's copy has only in-frame clones and lacks some. The V and J calls and the clone size are those of that table, but D and trimming were determined from the DNA. The data hold some 300,000 clones, with about 90% observed a single time. The ends were cut back, 4 bases at V and 5 bases at J, with 12 bases in the middle. The CDR3 is 13 amino acids. In germline, CDR1 is SGHRS, CDR2 YFSETQ. Followed over time, Seattle patients had been enrolled while infection was active.

Specimen: peripheral blood. V usage is TRBV5-1 and J usage is TRBJ2-5, with unresolved D. The clonotype comes from a woman aged 45 to 65 with COVID-19, enrolled during active disease. CDR3 bases: TGCGCCAGCAGCCCTGGCATCGTGGAGACCCAGTACTTC. It yields the protein CASSPGIVETQYF.